This passage covers 5 T cell receptor beta chains from one sample sequenced in a study of cytomegalovirus exposure and HLA in healthy donors. Researchers ran the PCR with 60 Vbeta and 13 Jbeta primers. Repertoires were generated with immunoSEQ multiplex PCR, while TCRdb's copy carries only in-frame clones and drops some. The table shows around 97,000 clones, with around 73% occurring only once. Sample: PBMCs. Receptors were obtained from a middle-aged man in good health and CMV-seronegative.

J is TRBJ1-2 and V is TRBV6-5, with TRBD1 matching 10 bases. There are 15 residues in the CDR3. V trimming: 5 bases; J trimming: 3 bases; junction bases outside the gene matches: 6. Germline CDR1 MNHEY, CDR2 SVGAGI. The CDR3 reads CASSQWDRGDYGYTF. CDR3 DNA sequence: TGTGCCAGCAGTCAATGGGACAGGGGTGACTATGGCTACACCTTC.

The rearrangement uses TRBV15 and TRBJ2-7, with 7 bases that match TRBD2. From germline, CDR1 is LNHNV and CDR2 YYDKDF (reference sequence). Unmatched junction bases numbered 5, after V lost 0 bases and J lost 3 bases. The CDR3 is 15 amino acids. DNA of the CDR3: TGTGCCACCAGCAGAGAGGGAGGGTTACTCTACGAGCAGTACTTC. Its translation is CATSREGGLLYEQYF.

This clone was counted between two and nine times. Since no conserved phenylalanine or tryptophan closes the CDR3, a read error is the likely cause. The rearrangement uses TRBV13 and TRBJ2-3; D perhaps matches TRBD2 (6 bases). Trimming shortened V by 5 bases and J by 6 bases, and 18 bases separated the two germline ends. Germline loops: CDR1 PRHDT, CDR2 FYEKMQ (reference sequence). The CDR3 totals 15 residues. CDR3 nucleotides: TGTGCCAGCAGCCATATGGGCGGCGGGGAGGATACGCAGTATGTT. Its protein product is CASSHMGGGEDTQYV.

This clone was detected once. The V gene is TRBV29-1, the J gene TRBJ2-1; D is perhaps TRBD1 (5 bases). The CDR3 length is 11 residues. Germline V gives CDR1 SQVTM, CDR2 ANQGSEA. V lost 7 bases to trimming and J lost 14 bases, with 18 bases between them. The chain's CDR3 is CSASGQGWEFF. CDR3 nucleotides: TGCAGCGCCTCGGGCCAGGGCTGGGAGTTCTTC.

V and J are TRBV7-8 and TRBJ2-2; 12 nucleotides align to TRBD2. Trimming removed 5 bases from V and 5 bases from J; junction bases left unmatched: 6. CDR1 is SGHVS and CDR2 is FQNEAQ in the germline V gene. The CDR3 is 16 residues long. The CDR3 coding sequence is TGTGCCAGCAGCCGCTGGACTAGCGGGGAGACCGGGGAGCTGTTTTTT. Translation gives CASSRWTSGETGELFF.